This T cell receptor beta chain is from a study of blood T cell repertoires in COVID-19. Looking at the study overall: Acute-phase and convalescent COVID-19 samples originated in the United States, Italy and Spain.

The V and J ends lost 5 bases and 0 bases respectively, with 9 bases between them. CDR3 length equals 14 residues. Per germline, CDR1 SGHRS and CDR2 YFSETQ. Here immunoSEQ multiplex PCR was the method, and the copy in TCRdb shows in-frame clones only, minus some. The repertoire consists of 320,000 or so clones, with 85% occurring once and the leading ten covering 1.9%. Exposed enrollees encountered a COVID-19 case at some point within 2 weeks before study entry. Sequences were obtained from PBMCs or T cells enriched from blood (not recorded which). This chain uses TRBV5-1 with TRBJ1-3; no reliable D call. This TCR was sampled from a woman aged 25-40 years who had been exposed to COVID-19. The CDR3 sequence: CASRERDSGNTIYF. The CDR3 nucleotides read TGCGCCAGCAGGGAGAGGGACTCTGGAAACACCATATATTTT. The full variable domain, with the rest looked up from reference TRBV5-1 and TRBJ1-3, is KAGVTQTPRYLIKTRGQQVTLSCSPISGHRSVSWYQQTPGQGLQFLFEYFSETQRNKGNFPGRFSGRQFSNSRSEMNVSTLELGDSALYLCASRERDSGNTIYFGEGSWLTVV.